The next 20 T cell receptor beta chains were all read from a single sample in a study of T cells in Graves' hyperthyroidism and ophthalmopathy (dated by TCRdb to the late 2010s). Libraries were prepared through multiplex PCR. The run used an Illumina HiSeq 2000. TCR beta CDR3 regions were amplified from RNA transcripts. The first round of RT-PCR for the TCR CDR3 was performed with the HTBI primer set and the Qiagen OneStep RT-PCR kit. TCRdb reprocessed the public reads (quality trimming at Q25 with fastp, clone calling with MiXCR) and kept in-frame beta chains. Merged by CDR3 protein, the rows form single entries marked with the most common genes and DNA. The sample records approximately 330,000 distinct CDR3 sequences, about 20% of which are singletons. The ten biggest clones cover under 55% of the sample. Sequencing used blood. All receptors come from a woman in her fifties or sixties with Graves' hyperthyroidism.

This clonotype was counted a few times. This chain uses TRBV3-1 with TRBJ2-7; weak D call: TRBD2 (5 bases). Per germline, CDR1 LGHDT and CDR2 YNNKEL (reference sequence). Between the trimmed V and J ends, which lost 3 bases and 6 bases, there was a span of 9 bases. There are 12 residues in the CDR3. The CDR3 DNA reads as TGTGCCAGCAGCCACTCCAGCGGCGAGCAGTACTTC. Encoded protein: CASSHSSGEQYF.

This clonotype was found a few times. The chain uses TRBV5-5 and TRBJ2-5; D gene unclear. From germline, CDR1 is SGHKS and CDR2 YYEKEE (reference sequence). The CDR3 length is 14 residues. The ends were cut back, 0 bases at V and 4 bases at J, with 10 bases in the middle. CDR3 protein: CASSLEVFGETQYF. In nucleotides, the CDR3 is TGTGCCAGCAGCTTGGAGGTTTTCGGAGAGACCCAGTACTTC.

This clonotype has at least ten counts. The chain employs TRBV18 and TRBJ1-1; TRBD1 agrees at 10 bases. V shed 6 bases and J 6 bases; nucleotides not matched to a gene: 10. The CDR3 covers 15 residues. Germline V gives CDR1 KGHSH, CDR2 LQKENI. The CDR3 DNA sequence: TGTGCCAGCTCGCCCGGGACAGGGGATATATCTGAAGCTTTCTTT. Translation gives CASSPGTGDISEAFF.

This clonotype has just a few counts. The chain joins TRBV30 to TRBJ1-6; D is perhaps TRBD1 (6 bases). Trimming took 5 bases from V and 10 from J, leaving 18 bases between them. The CDR3 is 14 amino acids. The V gene's germline CDR1 is GTSNPN and CDR2 SVGIG (reference sequence). CDR3 sequence reads: CAWDLRGGNSPLHF. Here the CDR3 DNA reads TGTGCCTGGGACCTTCGGGGGGGCAACTCACCCCTCCACTTT.

This chain links TRBV6-1 with TRBJ2-7; the D is unclear. The germline V gene has CDR1 MNHNS and CDR2 SASEGT. Trimming took 6 bases from V and 5 from J, leaving 17 bases between them. The CDR3 runs to 14 residues. The chain's CDR3 is CASSSQAKIDEQYF. In DNA form, the CDR3 reads TGTGCCAGCAGCTCCCAGGCCAAGATAGACGAGCAGTACTTC.

This clonotype was seen many times. This chain connects TRBV20-1 to TRBJ2-7; the D is unclear. CDR1 and CDR2 from the germline V gene are DFQATT and SNEGSKA (reference sequence). The germline V and J ends were trimmed by 3 bases and 3 bases, with 12 bases remaining between them. CDR3 length: 13 amino acids. The DNA of the CDR3 is TGCAGTGCTAGGCCCTACCTGGACTACGAGCAGTACTTC. Protein product: CSARPYLDYEQYF.

The chain carries TRBV4-2 and TRBJ2-1; maybe TRBD2 (6 bases). The ends were cut back, 0 bases at V and 2 bases at J, with 11 bases in the middle. Germline CDR1 LGHNA, CDR2 YNFKEQ. This CDR3 spans 16 amino acids. The CDR3 DNA follows: TGTGCCAGCAGCCAAGATAACGGAGGGACCTACAATGAGCAGTTCTTC. This sequence encodes CASSQDNGGTYNEQFF.

This clonotype showed up just a few times. V usage is TRBV5-1 and J usage is TRBJ2-1, with TRBD1 as a possible D gene (6 bases). The CDR3 has 16 amino acids. The V end lost 3 bases, the J end lost 5 bases, and 18 bases lay between the germline ends. The germline gives CDR1 SGHRS, CDR2 YFSETQ. The CDR3 region is CASSSKTPGHHNEQFF. The CDR3 region has the DNA TGCGCCAGCAGCTCTAAAACACCGGGACACCACAATGAGCAGTTCTTC.

The chain uses TRBV4-1 and TRBJ1-2; 8 bases match TRBD1. The V and J ends lost 1 base and 5 bases, in that order; junction bases with no gene match: 3. From germline, CDR1 is MGHRA and CDR2 YSYEKL. This CDR3 has 14 amino acids. CDR3 protein: CASSQGTGRYGYTF. In DNA form, the CDR3 reads TGCGCCAGCAGCCAAGGGACAGGGCGGTATGGCTACACCTTC.

Regarding this clonotype: A read error may explain this, as a much larger clone is one base away. The CDR3 DNA sequence: TGCGCCAGCAGCTTGGGGGGCGCCTACAATGAGCAGTTCTTC. Translated, it gives CASSLGGAYNEQFF. This sequence joins TRBV5-1 and TRBJ2-1; the D gene is possibly TRBD1 (5 bases). The CDR3 length is 14 residues. CDR1 is SGHRS, CDR2 YFSETQ, per germline. Trimming removed 0 bases from V and 2 bases from J, with 6 bases in between.

This chain uses TRBV7-9 with TRBJ2-1, with 12 positions matching TRBD2. With V trimmed by 3 bases and J by 6 bases, 3 bases remained unmatched. This CDR3 spans 15 amino acids. In germline, CDR1 is SEHNR, CDR2 FQNEAQ (reference sequence). CDR3: CASSFALAGGNEQFF. The CDR3 nucleotides are TGTGCCAGCAGCTTCGCACTAGCGGGAGGCAATGAGCAGTTCTTC.

The genes are TRBV6-1 and TRBJ2-1; possible D gene TRBD1, 7 bases. The V end lost 6 bases, the J end lost 8 bases, and 14 bases lay between the germline ends. Per the germline V gene, CDR1 is MNHNS and CDR2 is SASEGT. The CDR3 is made up of 13 amino acids. CDR3 nucleotide sequence: TGTGCCAGCAGAGAGACCAGGGGGGATGAGCAGTTCTTC. This translates into CASRETRGDEQFF.

In this sample, this clonotype turned up many times. The chain joins TRBV2 to TRBJ2-1; 7 positions match TRBD2. From germline, CDR1 is SNHLY and CDR2 FYNNEI. V was clipped by 8 bases and J by 9 bases; unmatched bases: 13. The CDR3 is 14 residues long. This CDR3 reads CASLGPKRGVEQFF. CDR3 nucleotides: TGTGCCAGCTTGGGGCCTAAGCGGGGAGTTGAGCAGTTCTTC.

This clonotype has only a few counts. The chain uses TRBV27 and TRBJ1-5, with TRBD1 matching 7 bases. The J segment lost 4 bases and the V segment lost 5 bases, leaving 11 bases of the junction unmatched. Germline CDR1 is MNHEY and CDR2 is SMNVEV (reference sequence). CDR3 length: 16 amino acids. DNA for the CDR3: TGTGCCAGCAGTCCCATAGGGACAGCGGCAAATCAGCCCCAGCATTTT. This codes for CASSPIGTAANQPQHF.

V and J are TRBV10-3 and TRBJ2-1; TRBD2 aligns across 11 bases. Germline CDR1 ENHRY, CDR2 SYGVKD. J gave up 5 bases and V 11 bases, and 5 bases lay outside the gene matches. CDR3 length: 13 residues. The DNA of the CDR3 is TGTGCCGCCGGGGGACTAGCGGACAATGAGCAGTTCTTC. This gives the protein CAAGGLADNEQFF.

The V gene is TRBV27, the J gene TRBJ2-2; 8 bases are shared with TRBD1. The CDR3 is 15 amino acids. After removal of 6 bases from V and 6 bases from J, the junction contained 9 bases not matched to a gene. Germline values: CDR1 MNHEY, CDR2 SMNVEV (reference sequence). The CDR3 DNA reads TGTGCCAGCAGCCAAGGGACAGGAGGAGCCGGGGAGCTGTTTTTT. This translates into CASSQGTGGAGELFF.

Many counts were recorded for this clonotype. The J gene is TRBJ1-5, the V gene TRBV12-3 or TRBV12-4; no clear D gene. The CDR3 runs 16 residues. Trimming left V 5 bases short and J 4 bases short, with 18 bases between. CDR3 loop: CASSLRAGVLNQPQHF. The DNA of the CDR3 is TGTGCCAGCAGTCTAAGGGCTGGGGTCCTTAATCAGCCCCAGCATTTT.

The V gene is TRBV20-1, the J gene TRBJ2-5; 8 bases agree with TRBD1. Germline CDR1 DFQATT, CDR2 SNEGSKA (reference sequence). This CDR3 has 15 residues. Trimming at V came to 6 bases and at J to 4 bases, leaving 13 bases not matched to a gene. DNA for the CDR3: TGCAGTGCGGGACCCGAGACAGGGGCGGGAGAGACCCAGTACTTC. Encoded protein: CSAGPETGAGETQYF.

This clonotype was counted many times. This chain connects TRBV28 to TRBJ1-1; a weak D match, TRBD1 (5 bases). Germline CDR1 is MDHEN and CDR2 is SYDVKM. The CDR3 has 18 residues. Between the trimmed V and J ends, which lost 6 bases and 2 bases, there was a span of 25 bases. The DNA for the CDR3 is TGTGCCAGCAGCTTTGGTGGGTATCGGCCAGGACAAAACACTGAAGCTTTCTTT. It specifies CASSFGGYRPGQNTEAFF.

This clonotype was found many times. The genes are TRBV14 and TRBJ2-1, with a weak D call TRBD1 (5 bases). CDR3 length equals 14 residues. The V end was cut by 0 bases, the J end by 7 bases, with 10 bases between. CDR1 and CDR2 from the germline V gene are SGHDN and FVKESK. The CDR3 DNA sequence: TGTGCCAGCAGCCAAGACTCTAGGGGAAATGAGCAGTTCTTC. Translation gives CASSQDSRGNEQFF. Looking up the rest from reference TRBV14 and TRBJ2-1 gives the full variable domain: EAGVTQFPSHSVIEKGQTVTLRCDPISGHDNLYWYRRVMGKEIKFLLHFVKESKQDESGMPNNRFLAERTGGTYSTLKVQPAELEDSGVYFCASSQDSRGNEQFFGPGTRLTVL.